This TCR beta chain was identified in a study of T-cell reconstitution after alpha-beta-depleted transplantation in children. General observations from the study: Hyperexpanded clones declined; after one year, newly produced T cells mostly supplied diversity.

TCRbeta library preparation incorporated unique molecular identifiers. TCRdb itself ran the PCR reads through MiXCR, one entry per CDR3 protein. The sample yields hundreds of thousands of distinct CDR3 sequences, under 30% seen once. Concerning this clonotype: What it recognizes is unknown.

Germline V gene data show CDR1 as DFQATT and CDR2 as SNEGSKA (reference sequence). The CDR3 is made up of 14 amino acids. V lost 6 bases, J lost 2 bases, and 16 bases lay in between. The receptor comes from a boy under two years old who had a stem cell transplant for acute myeloid leukemia, so the T cells may come from the graft donor. The starting material was PBMCs, mostly from graft donor cells, obtained 360 days after TCRalphabeta/CD19-depleted stem cell transplant. The V call is TRBV20-1, the J call TRBJ1-2; D unresolved. The CDR3 DNA reads as TGCAGTGCCGACGAGCCCCCAGTCAACTATGGCTACACCTTC. Its translation: CSADEPPVNYGYTF.